This T cell receptor beta chain was sequenced in a study of control samples from healthy donors and cancer patients. CDR1 is SEHNR, CDR2 FQNEAQ, per germline (reference sequence). The CDR3 sequence is 15 residues long. V was pared by 6 bases and J by 3 bases, with 8 bases of the junction left unmatched. Using immunoSEQ multiplex PCR, the repertoire was profiled, and TCRdb retains in-frame clones only, with some absent. The table lists 100,000 to 150,000 clones, approximately 90% of them singletons. This clonotype was sampled from a man aged 35-49 years in good health. Specimen: blood. This sequence joins TRBV7-9 and TRBJ1-1, with TRBD1 matching over 9 bases. The CDR3: CASRHGWDRDTEAFF. DNA for the CDR3: TGTGCCAGCAGACACGGGTGGGACAGGGACACTGAAGCTTTCTTT. The full variable domain, with the rest looked up from reference TRBV7-9 and TRBJ1-1, is DTGVSQNPRHKITKRGQNVTFRCDPISEHNRLYWYRQTLGQGPEFLTYFQNEAQLEKSRLLSDRFSAERPKGSFSTLEIQRTEQGDSAMYLCASRHGWDRDTEAFFGQGTRLTVV.